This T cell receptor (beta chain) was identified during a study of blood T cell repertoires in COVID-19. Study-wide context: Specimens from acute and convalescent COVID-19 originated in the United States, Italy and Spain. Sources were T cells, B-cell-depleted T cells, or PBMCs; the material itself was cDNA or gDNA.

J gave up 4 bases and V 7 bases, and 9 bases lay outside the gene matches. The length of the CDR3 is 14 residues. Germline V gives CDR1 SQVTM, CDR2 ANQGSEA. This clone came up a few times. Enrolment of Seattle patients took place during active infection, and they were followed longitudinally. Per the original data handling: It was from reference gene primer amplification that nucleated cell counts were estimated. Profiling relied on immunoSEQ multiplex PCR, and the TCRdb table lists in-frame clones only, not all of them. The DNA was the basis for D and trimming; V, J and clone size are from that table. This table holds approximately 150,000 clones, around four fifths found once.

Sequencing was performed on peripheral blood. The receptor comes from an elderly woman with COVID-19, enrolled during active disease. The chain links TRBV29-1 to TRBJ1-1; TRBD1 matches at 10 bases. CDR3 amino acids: CSGVLDRGGTEAFF. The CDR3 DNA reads TGCAGCGGTGTCTTGGACAGGGGGGGCACTGAAGCTTTCTTT.